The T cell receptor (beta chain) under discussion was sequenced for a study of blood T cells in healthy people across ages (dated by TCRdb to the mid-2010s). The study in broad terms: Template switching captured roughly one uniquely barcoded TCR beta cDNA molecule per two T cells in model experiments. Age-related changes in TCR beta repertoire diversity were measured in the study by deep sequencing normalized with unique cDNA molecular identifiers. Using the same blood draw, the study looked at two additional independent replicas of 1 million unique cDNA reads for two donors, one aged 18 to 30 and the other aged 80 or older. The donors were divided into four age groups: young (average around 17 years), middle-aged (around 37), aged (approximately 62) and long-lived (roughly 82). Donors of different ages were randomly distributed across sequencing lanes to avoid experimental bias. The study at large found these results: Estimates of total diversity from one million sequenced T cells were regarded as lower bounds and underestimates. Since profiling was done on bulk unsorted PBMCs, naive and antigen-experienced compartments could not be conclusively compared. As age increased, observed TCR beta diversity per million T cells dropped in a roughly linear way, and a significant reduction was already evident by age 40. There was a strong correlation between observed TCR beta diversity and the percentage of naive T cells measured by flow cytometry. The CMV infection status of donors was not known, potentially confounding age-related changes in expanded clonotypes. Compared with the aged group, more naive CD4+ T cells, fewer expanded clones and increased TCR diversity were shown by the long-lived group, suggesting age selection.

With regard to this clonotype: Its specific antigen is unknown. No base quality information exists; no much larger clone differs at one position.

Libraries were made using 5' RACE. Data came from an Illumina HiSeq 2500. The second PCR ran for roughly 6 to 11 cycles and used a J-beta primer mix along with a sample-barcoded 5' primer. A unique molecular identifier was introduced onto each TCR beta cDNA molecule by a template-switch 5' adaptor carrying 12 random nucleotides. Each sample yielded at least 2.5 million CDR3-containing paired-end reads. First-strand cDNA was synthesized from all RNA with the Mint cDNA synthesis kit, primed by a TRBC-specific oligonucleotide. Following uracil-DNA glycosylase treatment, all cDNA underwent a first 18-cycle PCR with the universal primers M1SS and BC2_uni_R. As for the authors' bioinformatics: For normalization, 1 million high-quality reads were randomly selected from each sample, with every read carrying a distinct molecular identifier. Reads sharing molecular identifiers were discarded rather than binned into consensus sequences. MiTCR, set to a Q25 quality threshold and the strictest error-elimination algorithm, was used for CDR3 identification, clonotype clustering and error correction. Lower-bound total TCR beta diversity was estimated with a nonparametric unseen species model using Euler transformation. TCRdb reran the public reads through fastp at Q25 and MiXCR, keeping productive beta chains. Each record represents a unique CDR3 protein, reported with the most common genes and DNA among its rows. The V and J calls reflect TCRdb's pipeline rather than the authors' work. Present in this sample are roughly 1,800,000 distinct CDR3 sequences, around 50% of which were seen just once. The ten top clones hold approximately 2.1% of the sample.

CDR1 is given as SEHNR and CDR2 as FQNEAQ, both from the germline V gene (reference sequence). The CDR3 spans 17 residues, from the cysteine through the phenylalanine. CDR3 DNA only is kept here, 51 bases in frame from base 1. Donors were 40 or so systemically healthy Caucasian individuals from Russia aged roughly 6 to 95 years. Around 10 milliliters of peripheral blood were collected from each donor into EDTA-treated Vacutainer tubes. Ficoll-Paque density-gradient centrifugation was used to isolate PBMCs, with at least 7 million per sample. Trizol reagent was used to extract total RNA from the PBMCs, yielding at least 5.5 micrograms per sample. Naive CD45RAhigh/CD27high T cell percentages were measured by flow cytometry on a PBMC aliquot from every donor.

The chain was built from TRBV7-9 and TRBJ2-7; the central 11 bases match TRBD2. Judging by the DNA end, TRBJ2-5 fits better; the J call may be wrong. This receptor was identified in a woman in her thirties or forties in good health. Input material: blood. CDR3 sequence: CASSFSSSGGSGRTQYF. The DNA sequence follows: TGTGCCAGCAGCTTTAGTTCTAGCGGGGGGTCCGGTCGGACCCAGTACTTC.